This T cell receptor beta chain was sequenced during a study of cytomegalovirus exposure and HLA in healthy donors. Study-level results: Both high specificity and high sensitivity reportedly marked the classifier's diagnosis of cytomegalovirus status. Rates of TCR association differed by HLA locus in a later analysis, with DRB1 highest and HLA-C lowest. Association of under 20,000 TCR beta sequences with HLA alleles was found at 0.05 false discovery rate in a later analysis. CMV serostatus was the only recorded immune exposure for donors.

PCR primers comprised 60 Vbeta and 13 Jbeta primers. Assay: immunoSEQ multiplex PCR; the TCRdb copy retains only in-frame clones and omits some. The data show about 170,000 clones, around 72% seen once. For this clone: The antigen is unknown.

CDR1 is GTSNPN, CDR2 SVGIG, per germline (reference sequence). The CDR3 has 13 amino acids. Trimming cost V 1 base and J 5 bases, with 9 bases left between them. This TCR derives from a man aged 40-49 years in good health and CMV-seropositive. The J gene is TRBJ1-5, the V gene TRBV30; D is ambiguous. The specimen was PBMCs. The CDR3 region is CAWSAGRHQPQHF. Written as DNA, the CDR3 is TGTGCCTGGAGTGCCGGGAGGCATCAGCCCCAGCATTTT.